This T cell receptor (beta chain) was sequenced for a study of cytomegalovirus exposure and HLA in healthy donors. About the study: Of the donors genotyped, several hundred in all, 80% to 85% fell in the Caucasian-associated ancestry cluster.

CDR1 MNHNY and CDR2 SVGAGI come from the germline V gene (reference sequence). V dropped 4 bases and J dropped 7 bases, with 17 bases sitting between them. The CDR3 length is 15 residues. Study findings and constraints: Reportedly, TCR beta sequences accurately predicted HLA-A and HLA-B alleles in most subjects.

Donors in the study were healthy people who gave bone marrow. Although they were nominally healthy when sampled, donors likely had unrecorded immune exposures. The primer mix had 60 Vbeta and 13 Jbeta primers. Here immunoSEQ multiplex PCR was the method, and the copy in TCRdb shows in-frame clones only, minus some. The sample shows tens of thousands of clones, 65% to 70% of them seen only once. On this clone: As yet, its antigen is unknown.

This TCR was recovered from a male donor in good health and CMV-seropositive. J is TRBJ1-5 and V is TRBV6-6; D may be TRBD1 (5 bases). Sequencing was carried out using PBMCs. The CDR3 coding sequence is TGTGCCAGCAGTTCGGGGGTGGGGGTCGGGCAGCCCCAGCATTTT. Protein: CASSSGVGVGQPQHF.